The 12 T cell receptor beta chains listed next were all sequenced from one sample in a study of shared T cell receptors in the human thymus. Assay used: immunoSEQ multiplex PCR; TCRdb lists only in-frame clones, some missing. The table lists roughly 700,000 clones, roughly 90% of them singletons, with 0.0095% to 0.011% in the top ten. These data also formed part of another study, on human thymus T cells.

Sequences were obtained from thymocytes. Receptors originate from a boy in the first two years of life with a congenital heart defect.

This rearrangement joins TRBV28 to TRBJ1-1; 8 positions match TRBD1. The CDR3 spans 16 residues. Losses at the gene ends were 2 bases for V and 4 bases for J; bases not matched to a gene: 9. The germline V gene encodes CDR1 MDHEN and CDR2 SYDVKM. The DNA of the CDR3 is TGTGCCAGCAGTTTAAGGGGTGACAGGGGTAGCACTGAAGCTTTCTTT. This encodes CASSLRGDRGSTEAFF.

The chain uses TRBV5-1 and TRBJ2-7; TRBD2 matches 7 bases. CDR1 SGHRS and CDR2 YFSETQ come from the germline V gene. The trim removed 0 bases at V and 0 bases at J, leaving 3 bases unmatched. The CDR3 spans 15 residues. The DNA of the CDR3 is TGCGCCAGCAGCTTGGGCACTAGCGCCTCCTACGAGCAGTACTTC. Translating gives CASSLGTSASYEQYF.

The chain recombines TRBV6-6 with TRBJ1-5; no clear D gene. V was cut by 2 bases and J by 10 bases, with 21 bases left in between. CDR1 and CDR2 (germline): MNHNY, SVGAGI (reference sequence). The CDR3 covers 16 residues. The CDR3: CASSYPNPQSPGPQHF. The DNA of the CDR3 is TGTGCCAGCAGTTACCCAAACCCCCAATCCCCAGGTCCCCAGCATTTT.

On this clone itself: Other DNA sequences in the sample encode the same CDR3. The chain employs TRBV27 and TRBJ2-7, with D possibly TRBD1 on 5 matching bases. The germline V gene encodes CDR1 MNHEY and CDR2 SMNVEV (reference sequence). This CDR3 is built from 12 residues. The V and J ends lost 5 bases and 3 bases respectively, with 8 bases between them. The CDR3 DNA reads as TGTGCCAGCAGTCAGGGCGGCTACGAGCAGTACTTC. Translation: CASSQGGYEQYF.

Written as DNA, the CDR3 is TGTGCCAGCAGCCCCGATCTCCCCGGACAGTCTAACTATGGCTACACCTTC. Its translation is CASSPDLPGQSNYGYTF. The V gene is TRBV7-9, the J gene TRBJ1-2; tentative D call: TRBD1 (6 bases). Per the germline V gene, CDR1 is SEHNR and CDR2 is FQNEAQ (reference sequence). The CDR3 length is 17 residues. The V end was cut by 5 bases, the J end by 0 bases, with 19 bases between.

This rearrangement joins TRBV5-5 to TRBJ2-2; the D is unclear. The CDR3 length is 16 residues. Trimming took 0 bases from V and 4 from J, leaving 13 bases between them. CDR1 and CDR2 (germline): SGHKS, YYEKEE (reference sequence). CDR3 in DNA: TGTGCCAGCAGCTTGGGTGTCGTTTCGGGCACCGGGGAGCTGTTTTTT. It encodes CASSLGVVSGTGELFF. Together with reference TRBV5-5 and TRBJ2-2, the CDR3 gives the full variable domain: DAGVTQSPTHLIKTRGQQVTLRCSPISGHKSVSWYQQVLGQGPQFIFQYYEKEERGRGNFPDRFSARQFPNYSSELNVNALLLGDSALYLCASSLGVVSGTGELFFGEGSRLTVL.

This clone has a handful of counts. The rearrangement uses TRBV2 and TRBJ2-5; 8 nucleotides line up with TRBD2. Germline lookup yields CDR1 SNHLY and CDR2 FYNNEI. V gave up 6 bases and J gave up 1 base; unmatched junction bases: 4. This CDR3 is 14 amino acids long. Written as DNA, the CDR3 is TGTGCCAGCAGGGGTAGCGGGATCCAAGAGACCCAGTACTTC. Its translation is CASRGSGIQETQYF.

In this sample, this clone turned up once. The rearrangement links TRBV6-5 to TRBJ1-1; no definite D call. The V end lost 6 bases, the J end lost 10 bases, and 21 bases lay between the germline ends. Germline values: CDR1 MNHEY, CDR2 SVGAGI. CDR3 size: 14 residues. The CDR3, as DNA: TGTGCCAGCAGCCCGGGTCCCTCTATAATCAGAGCTTTCTTT. Amino acid sequence: CASSPGPSIIRAFF.

The V gene is TRBV4-3, the J gene TRBJ2-4; D remains ambiguous. Per germline, CDR1 LGHNA and CDR2 YSLEER. The CDR3 runs to 16 residues. Trimming removed 0 bases from V and 2 bases from J, with 11 bases in between. The CDR3 sequence is CASSQDPRRTKNIQYF. The DNA for the CDR3 is TGCGCCAGCAGCCAAGATCCCAGAAGAACCAAAAACATTCAGTACTTC.

The chain is built from TRBV19 and TRBJ1-2; 10 nucleotides line up with TRBD1. V was pared by 4 bases and J by 7 bases, with 6 bases of the junction left unmatched. Germline V gene data show CDR1 as LNHDA and CDR2 as SQIVND (reference sequence). There are 14 residues in the CDR3. The CDR3 coding sequence is TGTGCCAGTAGTACTAAGACAGGGGGCCTTGGCTACACCTTC. Amino acids: CASSTKTGGLGYTF.

The chain employs TRBV11-1 and TRBJ1-1, with D possibly being TRBD1 (6 bases). Germline lookup yields CDR1 SGHAT and CDR2 FQDESV (reference sequence). This CDR3 spans 14 amino acids. Between the trimmed V and J ends, which lost 5 bases and 1 base, there was a span of 11 bases. CDR3 coding DNA: TGTGCCAGCAGCCAGGACAGCGGGAACACTGAAGCTTTCTTT. This sequence encodes CASSQDSGNTEAFF.

About this clone itself: Other DNA variants within this sample encode the same CDR3. The chain recombines TRBV7-9 with TRBJ1-5, with D perhaps matching TRBD1 (6 bases). Trimming cost V 6 bases and J 3 bases, with 12 bases left between them. CDR3 length: 14 residues. Looked up from germline, CDR1 is SEHNR and CDR2 is FQNEAQ (reference sequence). The DNA of the CDR3 is TGTGCCAGCAGTTCAAGACAGGCCAATCAGCCCCAGCATTTT. Protein sequence: CASSSRQANQPQHF.